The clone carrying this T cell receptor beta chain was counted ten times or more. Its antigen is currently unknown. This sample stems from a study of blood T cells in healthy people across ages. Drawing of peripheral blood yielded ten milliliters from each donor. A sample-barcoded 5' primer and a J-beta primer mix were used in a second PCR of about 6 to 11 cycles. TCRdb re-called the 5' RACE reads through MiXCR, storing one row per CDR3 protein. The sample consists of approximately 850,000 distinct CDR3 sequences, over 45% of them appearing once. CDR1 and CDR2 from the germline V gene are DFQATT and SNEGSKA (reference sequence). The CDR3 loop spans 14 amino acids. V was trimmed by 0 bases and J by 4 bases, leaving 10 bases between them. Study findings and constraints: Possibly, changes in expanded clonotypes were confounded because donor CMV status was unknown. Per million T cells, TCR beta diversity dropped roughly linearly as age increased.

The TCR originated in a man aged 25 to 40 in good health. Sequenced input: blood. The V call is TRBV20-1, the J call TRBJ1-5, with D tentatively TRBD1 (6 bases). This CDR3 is CSARDGGLNQPQHF. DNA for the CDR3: TGCAGTGCTAGAGATGGGGGCCTTAATCAGCCCCAGCATTTT.